This paragraph reports one T cell receptor beta chain. The specificity of this receptor is unknown. No much larger clonotype is one base removed from it; base qualities were not supplied. This entry is derived from a study of T cells after posttransplantation cyclophosphamide (dated by TCRdb to about 2016). Broadly, across the study: Using TRB sequencing, the study followed how the T cell repertoire rebuilt after myeloablative bone marrow transplantation with posttransplantation cyclophosphamide given as GVHD prophylaxis. Blood from all 35 or so PTCy patients who had 1-year posttransplant specimens underwent TRB sequencing. In 3 patients, up to about 3 additional blood samples taken between 2 and 5.2 years after transplant also underwent TRB sequencing, as did pretransplant blood from 4 patients. Because TRA and TRB clonality correlated tightly in 9 samples, later TCR analyses were limited to TRB. Public TRB sequences were searched against a database of over 3,600 sequences associated with responses to pathogens, tumor antigens, self-antigens and alloantigens. Antigen receptor sequencing covered samples from approximately 38 PTCy-treated patients and around 15 of their related bone marrow donors.

Summary of the overall study and its limitations: Across a few dozen patients, TRB clonality was highly associated with recipient CMV seropositivity and CMV reactivation, and diversity in PTCy patients was similar to diversity in CNI/methotrexate controls. At 1-2 months, donor-recipient similarity was low but rose over the first year, and the later blood repertoires were often dominated by donor CD8+ memory clones. The TRB repertoires of T cells infiltrating skin or GI tract showed only limited overlap with the TRB repertoires of T cells in blood.

PTCy-treated patients were drawn from a prospective multi-institutional clinical trial. Mononuclear cells from peripheral blood and bone marrow were separated by Ficoll-Hypaque density centrifugation and then cryopreserved. TRB sequencing was run on genomic DNA with either the immunoSEQ assay at survey resolution or the hsTCRB kit. The original methods were these. Initial read processing used immunoSEQ software, and repertoire analyses used the LymphoSeq R package. Clonality was computed as 1 minus normalized Shannon entropy, and a Gini coefficient was also calculated for each TRB dataset. To infer phenotypes in unsorted samples, TRB sequences from sorted subsets of the recipient or donor were mapped onto unsorted samples from the same recipient. TCRdb took this table from immuneACCESS and kept in-frame rearrangements with V and J called. Such tables lack part of the clones; where checked against another copy, unresolved V genes explain under half of the gap, and the rest is unexplained. Clone size and the V and J calls come from that table; the DNA yielded D and trimming. The sample data list approximately 23,000 clones, and roughly 86% of these were observed just once. The top ten constitute around 6.5% of the sample.

The CDR3 holds 15 amino acids from the cysteine to the phenylalanine. Of all the DNA, just the CDR3 is kept, 45 bases in frame from base 1. V lost 2 bases and J lost 8 bases; the stretch between them is 19 bases long. From a lookup of the germline V gene (reference sequence), CDR1 and CDR2 are MNHEY and SMNVEV. The rearrangement combines TRBV27 with TRBJ2-7; the D segment could be TRBD1, given 5 matching bases. The clonotype was recovered from a woman in her sixties with a blood cancer, CMV-positive, and with a related stem cell donor. The sample comprised PBMCs. The DNA sequence reads TGTGCCAGCAGTTTAGGGGCAGGGCATGGGGTCAAGCAGTACTTC. Translated, this gives CASSLGAGHGVKQYF.